Listed here is a single TCR beta chain. This sample stems from a study of control samples from healthy donors and cancer patients. Only in-frame clones appear in the TCRdb table, and some are missing; sequencing was by immunoSEQ multiplex PCR. The data contain 100,000 to 150,000 clones, around 90% of them seen just once; the ten biggest clones take up about 9%. CDR3 length: 14 residues. Germline loops: CDR1 ENHRY, CDR2 SYGVKD. V gave up 3 bases and J gave up 5 bases, with 14 bases separating them. This chain uses TRBV10-3 with TRBJ2-7; the D call may be TRBD1 or TRBD2 (5 bases each). The sample was blood. The sequence was obtained from a man younger than 30 in good health. The CDR3 region has the DNA TGTGCCATCAGTGAATCGAAGGGACGGAACGAGCAGTACTTC. Its translation: CAISESKGRNEQYF.